A selection of T cell receptor beta chains follows, all from one sample in a study of PD-1 blockade in classical Hodgkin lymphoma. TCRdb's table, derived via immunoSEQ multiplex PCR, lists solely in-frame clones and lacks some. The table has tens of thousands of clones, 75% to 90% seen once; the top ten hold approximately 22%. The sample consisted of peripheral blood mononuclear cells (PBMCs), taken at baseline. The source of these receptors is a human donor with classical Hodgkin lymphoma. Both conserved end residues are part of each CDR3. Each record gives: clone size, D gene, J gene, V gene, CDR3 DNA, CDR3 protein. The D gene is left open where the match is weak. A clone size is listed for some rows: how often the clone was seen (once, few, many), or a class if it is expanded.

NA TRBD1 TRBJ2-7 TRBV30 TGTGCCGGTAAAGAAGGACAGGGTTCCGAGCAGTACTTC CAGKEGQGSEQYF
NA NA TRBJ2-7 TRBV2 TGTGCCAGCAGCGGGGAAGATCCCTACGAGCAGTACTTC CASSGEDPYEQYF
NA NA TRBJ2-7 TRBV6-1 TGTGCCAGCAGTGGGGATAGCCGGGATCGCCATACCTACGAGCAGTACTTC CASSGDSRDRHTYEQYF
NA NA TRBJ1-1 TRBV27 TGTGCCAGCAGCCTCGTCCCCGGTGATACTGAAGCTTTCTTT CASSLVPGDTEAFF
NA TRBD1 TRBJ2-7 TRBV5-4 TGTGCCAGCAGCTTGCAAAACAGGGGTAACGAGCAGTACTTC CASSLQNRGNEQYF
NA TRBD2 TRBJ2-1 TRBV28 TGTGCCAGCAGTCATATTCTAGCGGGAGTCTACAATGAGCAGTTCTTC CASSHILAGVYNEQFF
NA NA TRBJ1-5 TRBV7-2 TGTGCCAGCAGCTTAGGAGGACTTAGCAATCAGCCCCAGCATTTT CASSLGGLSNQPQHF
NA NA TRBJ1-1 TRBV6-5 TGTGCCAGCAGTTCGGGCGGGGCCGCTTTCTTT CASSSGGAAFF
NA NA TRBJ2-1 TRBV6-5 TGTGCCAGCAGCCTTAAGGGGTATGAGCAGTTCTTC CASSLKGYEQFF
NA NA TRBJ2-1 TRBV10-3 TGTGCCATCAGCGGAAATTCCTACCCCTACAATGAGCAGTTCTTC CAISGNSYPYNEQFF
NA NA TRBJ1-4 TRBV28 TGTGCCAGCAGTTTTCTCGGGGGAACTAATGAAAAACTGTTTTTT CASSFLGGTNEKLFF
NA TRBD2 TRBJ2-1 TRBV25-1 TGTGCCAGCGGGCGGACTAGCGGGAGTTCCGAGCAGTTCTTC CASGRTSGSSEQFF
NA NA TRBJ1-3 TRBV30 TGTGCCTGGGGGATCGGGCCCCCGGACTCTGGAAACACCATATATTTT CAWGIGPPDSGNTIYF
NA TRBD1 TRBJ2-3 TRBV14 TGTGCCAGCAGCGTACAGGGGGCGCTGACAGATACGCAGTATTTT CASSVQGALTDTQYF
NA NA TRBJ1-2 TRBV30 TGTGCCTGGAGTGTGAATACCCGGCATGGCTACACCTTC CAWSVNTRHGYTF
NA TRBD1 TRBJ2-1 TRBV19 TGTGCCAGTAGTACCGGACAGGGCTTGGTGAATGAGCAGTTCTTC CASSTGQGLVNEQFF
NA NA TRBJ1-2 TRBV10-2 TGCGCCAGCAGTGATAACTTCGGGTTTTCTAACTATGGCTACACCTTC CASSDNFGFSNYGYTF
NA TRBD1 TRBJ1-2 TRBV30 TGTGCCTGGAGAGTACAGGGGGCGGCCTATGGCTACACCTTC CAWRVQGAAYGYTF
NA NA TRBJ2-1 TRBV6-5 TGTGCCAGCAGTTACTCGGGAGTTTCCTACAATGAGCAGTTCTTC CASSYSGVSYNEQFF
many NA TRBJ1-2 TRBV5-1 TGCGCCAGCAGCCAGGACAGCTATGGCTACACCTTC CASSQDSYGYTF
NA NA TRBJ1-5 TRBV4-1 TGCGCCAGCAGCCCCCCCGGGGGTCAGCCCCAGCATTTT CASSPPGGQPQHF
NA TRBD2 TRBJ2-1 TRBV29-1 TGCAGCGCTATTAGACTAGCGGAGCAGTTCTTC CSAIRLAEQFF
NA NA TRBJ2-1 TRBV30 TGTGCCTGGAGTGTACAAGTGGGGCATGAGCAGTTCTTC CAWSVQVGHEQFF
few NA TRBJ1-5 TRBV19 TGTGCCAGTAGTACTACAGGAGGCGGTAATCAGCCCCAGCATTTT CASSTTGGGNQPQHF
NA NA TRBJ1-2 TRBV27 TGTGCCAGCAGTCACGACTGGAACTATGGCTACACCTTC CASSHDWNYGYTF
NA NA TRBJ2-2 TRBV6-1 TGTGCCAGCAGTGCCGGGGGCACCGGGGAGCTGTTTTTT CASSAGGTGELFF
NA NA TRBJ2-7 TRBV6-1 TGTGCCAGCAGTGAAGCGTACCGGTCCTACGAGCAGTACTTC CASSEAYRSYEQYF
NA NA TRBJ2-2 TRBV12-5 TGTGCTAGTGGTTTGGACCCCGGTCGGACCGGGGAGCTGTTTTTT CASGLDPGRTGELFF
NA NA TRBJ1-2 TRBV6-5 TGTGCCACCCAGCCCGCAGGGATCTATGGCTACACCTTC CATQPAGIYGYTF
NA NA TRBJ2-6 TRBV19 TGTGCCAGTAGTATAGATCAAGGGACCGGGGCCAACGTCCTGACTTTC CASSIDQGTGANVLTF
once NA TRBJ2-1 TRBV27 TGTGCCAGCAGTTCGGACAGATTTTACAATGAGCAGTTCTTC CASSSDRFYNEQFF
NA NA TRBJ2-1 TRBV1 TGCACCAGCAGCCCGAACGGGCCCTCCTACAATGAGCAGTTCTTC CTSSPNGPSYNEQFF
NA NA TRBJ2-6 TRBV6-1 TGTGCCAGCAGTGAGGCCGGGACCCCTCTCCTTATGGCCAACGTCCTGACTTTC CASSEAGTPLLMANVLTF
NA NA TRBJ1-1 TRBV18 TGTGCCAGCTCAAGTACACGGAACACTGAAGCTTTCTTT CASSSTRNTEAFF
NA TRBD2 TRBJ2-1 TRBV2 TGTGCCAGCAAGAGCGGGAGGGCCTCCTACAATGAGCAGTTCTTC CASKSGRASYNEQFF
once NA TRBJ1-1 TRBV2 TGTGCCAGCAGTGACCTACCCTATGAAGCTTTCTTT CASSDLPYEAFF
NA NA TRBJ2-1 TRBV11-2 TGTGCCAGCAGCTTTCACGGGGGACCGACTAGTTCGCCCTACAATGAGCAGTTCTTC CASSFHGGPTSSPYNEQFF
NA NA TRBJ1-2 TRBV10-1 TGCGCCAGCAGTGAGTACAGGGAATCCTATGGCTACACCTTC CASSEYRESYGYTF
once NA TRBJ2-4 TRBV9 TGTGCCAGCAGCGTAGGCAGTAGTTTAGCCAAAAACATTCAGTACTTC CASSVGSSLAKNIQYF
NA NA TRBJ2-4 TRBV7-6 TGTGCCAGCAGCTCCCCCGGACAGCAAAACATTCAGTACTTC CASSSPGQQNIQYF
once NA TRBJ2-7 TRBV4-1 TGCGCCAGCAGCCAATGGTTCGGGCTGCTGGGTCTCGGCTACGAGCAGTACTTC CASSQWFGLLGLGYEQYF
NA TRBD1 TRBJ2-1 TRBV28 TGTGCCAGCACCTATGGGGACAGACACAATGAGCAGTTCTTC CASTYGDRHNEQFF
NA TRBD1 TRBJ1-2 TRBV19 TGTGCCAGTAGTCCTCGACAGGGATTGGAAAACTATGGCTACACCTTC CASSPRQGLENYGYTF
NA TRBD1 TRBJ2-7 TRBV30 TGTGCCTGGAGGGTAGGGGACAGAGCCTACGAGCAGTACTTC CAWRVGDRAYEQYF
NA NA TRBJ2-7 TRBV28 TGTGCCAGCAGTACCTTCCTTGCAGGTTTCTACGAGCAGTACTTC CASSTFLAGFYEQYF
NA TRBD2 TRBJ2-3 TRBV5-1 TGCGCCAGCAGCTTCTGGGGCGGGAGTGAAGATACGCAGTATTTT CASSFWGGSEDTQYF
NA NA TRBJ2-2 TRBV7-2 TGTGCCAGCAGCCCTGCCTTTAGTGGCGGGGAGCTGTTTTTT CASSPAFSGGELFF
NA NA TRBJ2-7 TRBV7-9 TGTGCCAGCAGCTTAGCCCCAGGGGCCTACGAGCAGTACTTC CASSLAPGAYEQYF
NA TRBD2 TRBJ2-5 TRBV10-3 TGTGCCATCAGGCTAGGACTAGCGGGAGGAGAGGGGGAGACCCAGTACTTC CAIRLGLAGGEGETQYF
few NA TRBJ1-3 TRBV2 TGTGCCAGCATGGGAGGAAACACCATATATTTT CASMGGNTIYF
NA TRBD1 TRBJ1-2 TRBV5-4 TGTGCCAGCAGGACAGGGGGCGTTGATGGCTACACCTTC CASRTGGVDGYTF
NA NA TRBJ2-7 TRBV7-2 TGTGCCAGCAGCCCGACGGGACTCTACGGCTCCTACGAGCAGTACTTC CASSPTGLYGSYEQYF
NA NA TRBJ2-4 TRBV2 TGTGCCAGCAGGGAGGAAGGAGCCAAAAACATTCAGTACTTC CASREEGAKNIQYF
NA NA TRBJ2-2 TRBV14 TGTGCCAGCAGCCAAGCTGCAGGGTCGGCCGGGGAGCTGTTTTTT CASSQAAGSAGELFF
NA NA TRBJ2-7 TRBV25-1 TGTGCCAGCAGTGAACTCCGAGGCTCCTCCTACGAGCAGTACTTC CASSELRGSSYEQYF